This T cell receptor (beta chain) is drawn from a study of low-dose radiotherapy and immunotherapy resistance in tumors. Looking at the study overall: Members of Cohort 2 were treated with 1 Gy per fraction every two weeks; their total was 13 Gy over 26 weeks. Cyclophosphamide infusions of 200 mg/m2 came every two weeks, one day before radiation-immunotherapy. Every six weeks patients received intravenous ipilimumab 1 mg/kg, and every two weeks they received intravenous nivolumab 240 mg.

This clonotype was counted a few times. Time point: before trial treatment. Both TCRalpha and TCRbeta chains were reverse transcribed with V-gene-specific primers. The PCR that amplified TCRs ran for about 18 cycles, relying on a constant-region primer and a V-primer adapter. One entry per CDR3 protein results from TCRdb running MiXCR on the reads. The repertoire has around 68,000 distinct CDR3 sequences, more than 20% of them found once; the top ten carry 6.6%. Here the sequenced sample was PBMCs, taken before treatment. The source is a male donor with rectosigmoid adenocarcinoma.

The CDR3 DNA reads TGTGCCAGCAGTTTAGAAAAACAGGGGGCCTACGAGCAGTACTTC. This gives the protein CASSLEKQGAYEQYF. The chain is built from TRBV27 and TRBJ2-7; 8 bases are shared with TRBD1. Germline V gives CDR1 MNHEY, CDR2 SMNVEV (reference sequence). The trim removed 2 bases at V and 2 bases at J, leaving 5 bases unmatched. The CDR3 is 15 residues long.